These 12 T cell receptor beta chains were all obtained from the same sample, sequenced in a study of T cell responses to AZD1222 COVID-19 vaccine. Produced via immunoSEQ multiplex PCR; TCRdb's table is partial and in-frame only. The data contain just over 150,000 clones, approximately 90% of them singletons. Sequenced here: peripheral blood, sampled on day 0 of AZD1222 vaccination. These receptors were taken from an adult in good health.

This chain connects TRBV4-3 to TRBJ1-4; 9 bases agree with TRBD1. The CDR3 spans 14 residues. The junction had 7 bases not matched to a gene; V was cut back by 6 bases and J by 8 bases. The germline CDR1 and CDR2 sequences are LGHNA and YSLEER. The CDR3 nucleotides are TGCGCCAGCAGGGGACAGGGTTTAGGGGAAAAACTGTTTTTT. Protein: CASRGQGLGEKLFF.

The V gene is TRBV7-9, the J gene TRBJ1-4; TRBD1 agrees at 9 bases. The CDR3 contains 14 residues. V shed 5 bases, J shed 8 bases, and the junction held 6 bases outside the gene matches. Germline-derived CDR1 and CDR2 are SEHNR and FQNEAQ (reference sequence). CDR3 bases: TGTGCCAGCAGCCCACAGGGGGCAGGGGAAAAACTGTTTTTT. Translating gives CASSPQGAGEKLFF.

V gene TRBV27 combines with J gene TRBJ1-6; 10 nucleotides agree with TRBD1. The CDR3 has 20 residues. V lost 3 bases to trimming and J lost 1 base; unmatched junction nucleotides: 12. Germline lookup yields CDR1 MNHEY and CDR2 SMNVEV (reference sequence). The CDR3 DNA sequence: TGTGCCAGCAGTTTTTCTCCGGGACAGGGGTTCTCTTCCTATAATTCACCCCTCCACTTT. Translation gives CASSFSPGQGFSSYNSPLHF.

The V call is TRBV6-4, the J call TRBJ2-3; D could derive from TRBD1 or TRBD2 (6 bases each). CDR1 and CDR2 from the germline V gene are MRHNA and SNTAGT. Trimming took off 4 bases at V and 0 bases at J, with 8 bases between the two ends. This CDR3 has 14 amino acids. The CDR3 bases are TGTGCCAGCAGTGTCGGGGGCAGCACAGATACGCAGTATTTT. Its translation: CASSVGGSTDTQYF.

This chain uses TRBV28 with TRBJ1-2, with 9 bases that match TRBD1. V lost 3 bases to trimming and J lost 4 bases; unmatched junction nucleotides: 3. Germline-derived CDR1 and CDR2 are MDHEN and SYDVKM. The CDR3 covers 14 residues. In nucleotides, the CDR3 is TGTGCCAGCAGTTTTGGGACAGGGTTCTATGGCTACACCTTC. This gives the protein CASSFGTGFYGYTF.

The chain has TRBV27 and TRBJ2-7; TRBD2 matches 13 bases. Germline V gives CDR1 MNHEY, CDR2 SMNVEV (reference sequence). J gave up 7 bases and V 6 bases, and 9 bases lay outside the gene matches. The CDR3 runs 15 residues. The CDR3 sequence is CASSEGTSGEGEQYF. CDR3 nucleotides: TGTGCCAGCAGCGAGGGGACTAGCGGGGAAGGGGAGCAGTACTTC.

This clone was counted a single time. The V and J genes are TRBV7-3 and TRBJ2-1; D might be TRBD2 (6 bases). The V gene lost 3 bases and the J gene lost 5 bases, with 8 bases spanning the gap. The germline gives CDR1 SGHTA, CDR2 FQGTGA. The CDR3 totals 13 residues. CDR3 sequence reads: CASSFGGNNEQFF. CDR3 sequence (DNA): TGTGCCAGCAGCTTTGGGGGGAACAATGAGCAGTTCTTC. The variable domain in full, with the rest retrieved from reference TRBV7-3 and TRBJ2-1, is GAGVSQTPSNKVTEKGKYVELRCDPISGHTALYWYRQSLGQGPEFLIYFQGTGAADDSGLPNDRFFAVRPEGSVSTLKIQRTERGDSAVYLCASSFGGNNEQFFGPGTRLTVL.

V is TRBV7-8 and J is TRBJ2-7; D is perhaps TRBD2 (5 bases). V lost 3 bases, J lost 2 bases, and 11 bases lay in between. This CDR3 has 14 amino acids. CDR1 and CDR2 (germline): SGHVS, FQNEAQ. The CDR3 DNA reads TGTGCCAGCAGCTTGGTTATCGGGGCCTACGAGCAGTACTTC. Translating gives CASSLVIGAYEQYF. Filled out from reference TRBV7-8 and TRBJ2-7, the complete variable domain reads GAGVSQSPRYKVAKRGQDVALRCDPISGHVSLFWYQQALGQGPEFLTYFQNEAQLDKSGLPSDRFFAERPEGSVSTLKIQRTQQEDSAVYLCASSLVIGAYEQYFGPGTRLTVT.

This clone was recorded once. The chain has TRBV7-9 and TRBJ2-5; maybe TRBD2 (5 bases). Trimming pared 5 bases from V and 4 bases from J, leaving 17 bases between. CDR3 length: 15 amino acids. From germline, CDR1 is SEHNR and CDR2 FQNEAQ (reference sequence). CDR3 nucleotide sequence: TGTGCCAGCAGCCCACCGGGGTACTCTGTAGAGACCCAGTACTTC. Translating it yields CASSPPGYSVETQYF.

CDR3 protein: CASSQAPDMNTEAFF. The CDR3, as DNA: TGCGCCAGCAGCCAAGCCCCGGACATGAACACTGAAGCTTTCTTT. This chain links TRBV4-1 with TRBJ1-1; D is perhaps TRBD1 (5 bases). The CDR3 has 15 residues. Germline V gene lookup returns CDR1 MGHRA and CDR2 YSYEKL. V lost 1 base to trimming and J lost 0 bases, with 9 bases between them.

V and J are TRBV5-1 and TRBJ1-1, with D perhaps matching TRBD1 (6 bases). Germline CDR1 reads SGHRS; CDR2 reads YFSETQ. Trimming cost V 0 bases and J 5 bases, with 11 bases left between them. This CDR3 has 14 amino acids. DNA of the CDR3: TGCGCCAGCAGCTTGGAACGGGGGCCTACTGAAGCTTTCTTT. It yields the protein CASSLERGPTEAFF.

The V gene is TRBV6-5, the J gene TRBJ1-2, with D unresolved. Trimming took off 2 bases at V and 2 bases at J, with 15 bases between the two ends. Germline CDR1 and CDR2: MNHEY and SVGAGI. This CDR3 is built from 16 residues. The CDR3 here is CASSYLSSDANYGYTF. In DNA, the CDR3 is TGTGCCAGCAGTTACCTGAGCTCGGATGCCAACTATGGCTACACCTTC.